This T cell receptor beta chain comes out of a study of T-cell reconstitution after alpha-beta-depleted transplantation in children. Unique molecular identifiers were used in preparing the TCRbeta library. TCRdb reprocessed the PCR reads with MiXCR, giving one entry per CDR3 protein. Of over 200,000 distinct CDR3 sequences listed, roughly 10% are singletons. The V end was cut by 3 bases, the J end by 4 bases, with 15 bases between. This CDR3 comprises 14 residues. Per germline, CDR1 DFQATT and CDR2 SNEGSKA (reference sequence). This receptor was taken from a human donor who donated a stem cell graft to a child with acute lymphoblastic leukemia. The starting material was PBMCs from the stem cell graft donor, obtained from the stem cell graft. V and J are TRBV20-1 and TRBJ1-2; perhaps TRBD1 as D (5 bases). CDR3 amino acids: CSASGWGGSYGYTF. The DNA of the CDR3 is TGCAGTGCTAGTGGCTGGGGCGGTAGCTATGGCTACACCTTC.